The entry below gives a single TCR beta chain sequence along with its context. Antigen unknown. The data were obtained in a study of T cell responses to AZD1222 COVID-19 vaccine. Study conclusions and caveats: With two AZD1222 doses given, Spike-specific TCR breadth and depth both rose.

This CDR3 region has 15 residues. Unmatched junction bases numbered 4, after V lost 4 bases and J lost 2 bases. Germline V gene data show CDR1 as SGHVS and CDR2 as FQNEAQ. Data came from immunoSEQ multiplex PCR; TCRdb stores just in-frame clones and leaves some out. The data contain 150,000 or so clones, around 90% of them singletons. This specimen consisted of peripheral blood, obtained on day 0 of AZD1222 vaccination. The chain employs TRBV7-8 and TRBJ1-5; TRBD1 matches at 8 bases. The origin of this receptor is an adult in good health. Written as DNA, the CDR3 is TGTGCCAGCAGCTATTCGACAGGGGGCAATCAGCCCCAGCATTTT. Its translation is CASSYSTGGNQPQHF.